The clone carrying this TCR beta chain was detected once. Its antigen is as yet unknown. This specimen comes from a study of shared clonotypes between healthy human individuals. Whole-study findings and limits: A generally larger estimated richness was seen in naive subsets than in memory subsets. About 5% was the fraction of naive CD4 clonotypes found shared across several donors.

Repertoires were generated with immunoSEQ multiplex PCR, while TCRdb's copy carries only in-frame clones and drops some. The profile shows about 1.5 million clones, around 97% of them singletons. CDR1 and CDR2 (germline): LGHNA, YSLEER. The CDR3 runs to 14 residues. V shed 3 bases and J shed 5 bases, with 13 bases lying between them. The source of this sequence is a man aged 25-45 years in good health. Material: naive CD4+ T cells sorted from blood. Subset reported: CD45RA+ positively selected. This sequence joins TRBV4-3 and TRBJ2-5; D possibly corresponds to TRBD1 (6 bases). The CDR3: CASSQGASGETQYF. CDR3 sequence (DNA): TGCGCCAGCAGCCAGGGGGCTTCGGGCGAGACCCAGTACTTC.